This note documents a single T cell receptor (beta chain) sequence. This sample was taken from a study of T cell changes during pregnancy in multiple sclerosis. Profiled with immunoSEQ multiplex PCR; TCRdb holds only in-frame clones, not every one. The data show around 110,000 clones, with 92% seen just once and 1.5% held by the top ten. Material: peripheral blood, obtained in the third trimester of pregnancy. This TCR was recovered from a female donor with multiple sclerosis, enrolled in a pregnancy study.

CDR3: CASSLLTSQETQYF. CDR3 DNA sequence: TGTGCCAGCAGCTTACTGACTAGCCAAGAGACCCAGTACTTC. J is TRBJ2-5 and V is TRBV7-8, with a possible D match to TRBD2 (6 bases). This CDR3 is built from 14 residues. Germline loops: CDR1 SGHVS, CDR2 FQNEAQ. V was shortened by 2 bases and J by 1 base, with 8 bases between the two germline ends.